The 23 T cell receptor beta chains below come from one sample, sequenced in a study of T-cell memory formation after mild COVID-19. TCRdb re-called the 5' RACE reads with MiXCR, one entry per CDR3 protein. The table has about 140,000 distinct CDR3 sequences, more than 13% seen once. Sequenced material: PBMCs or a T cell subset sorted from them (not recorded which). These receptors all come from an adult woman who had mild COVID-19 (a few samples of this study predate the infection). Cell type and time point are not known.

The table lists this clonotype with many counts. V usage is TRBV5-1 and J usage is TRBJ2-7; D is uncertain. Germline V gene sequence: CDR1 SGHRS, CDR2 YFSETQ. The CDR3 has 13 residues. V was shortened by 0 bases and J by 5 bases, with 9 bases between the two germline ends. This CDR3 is CASSLGTTNEQYF. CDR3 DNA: TGCGCCAGCAGCTTGGGGACGACCAACGAGCAGTACTTC.

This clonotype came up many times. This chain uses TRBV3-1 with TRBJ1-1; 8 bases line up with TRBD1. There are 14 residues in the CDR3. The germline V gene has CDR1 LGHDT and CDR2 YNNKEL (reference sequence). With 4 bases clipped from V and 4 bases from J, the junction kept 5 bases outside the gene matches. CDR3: CASSPTGGGTEAFF. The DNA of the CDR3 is TGTGCCAGCAGCCCAACAGGGGGAGGCACTGAAGCTTTCTTT.

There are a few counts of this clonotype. The CDR3 sequence: CASSQEASGSPGELFF. The CDR3 DNA reads as TGCGCCAGCAGCCAAGAGGCTAGCGGGAGCCCCGGGGAGCTGTTTTTT. The chain joins TRBV4-1 to TRBJ2-2, with 10 bases that match TRBD2. The length of the CDR3 is 16 residues. Trimming at V came to 0 bases and at J to 6 bases, leaving 4 bases not matched to a gene. Germline assignment: CDR1 MGHRA and CDR2 YSYEKL.

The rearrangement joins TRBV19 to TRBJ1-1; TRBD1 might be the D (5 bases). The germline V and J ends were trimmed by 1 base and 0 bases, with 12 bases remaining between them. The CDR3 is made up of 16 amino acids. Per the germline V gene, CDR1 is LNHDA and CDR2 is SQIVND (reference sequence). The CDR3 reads CASSIGDRLMNTEAFF. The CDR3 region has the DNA TGTGCCAGTAGTATAGGAGACAGACTCATGAACACTGAAGCTTTCTTT.

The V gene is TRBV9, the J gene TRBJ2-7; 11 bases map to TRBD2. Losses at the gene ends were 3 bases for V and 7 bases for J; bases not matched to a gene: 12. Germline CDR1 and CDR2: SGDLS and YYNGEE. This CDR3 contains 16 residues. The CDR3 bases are TGTGCCAGCAGCGGAACCTCAACTAGCGGGAGTTGGGAGCAGTACTTC. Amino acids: CASSGTSTSGSWEQYF.

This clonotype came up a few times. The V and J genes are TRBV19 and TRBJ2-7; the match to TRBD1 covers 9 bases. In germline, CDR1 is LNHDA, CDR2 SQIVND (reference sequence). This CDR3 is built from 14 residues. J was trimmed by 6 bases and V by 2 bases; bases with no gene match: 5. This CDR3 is CASSIKVTGGEQYF. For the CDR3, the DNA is TGTGCCAGTAGTATAAAGGTGACAGGGGGCGAGCAGTACTTC.

CDR3 in amino acids: CASSDPSGGVEQFF. Here the CDR3 DNA reads TGTGCCAGCAGCGACCCAAGCGGGGGGGTTGAGCAGTTCTTC. The J gene is TRBJ2-1, the V gene TRBV9, with TRBD2 identical over 10 bases. V was clipped by 3 bases and J by 9 bases; unmatched bases: 6. Germline CDR1 SGDLS, CDR2 YYNGEE. The CDR3 loop spans 14 amino acids. The full variable domain, rest sourced from reference TRBV9 and TRBJ2-1, is DSGVTQTPKHLITATGQRVTLRCSPRSGDLSVYWYQQSLDQGLQFLIQYYNGEERAKGNILERFSAQQFPDLHSELNLSSLELGDSALYFCASSDPSGGVEQFFGPGTRLTVL.

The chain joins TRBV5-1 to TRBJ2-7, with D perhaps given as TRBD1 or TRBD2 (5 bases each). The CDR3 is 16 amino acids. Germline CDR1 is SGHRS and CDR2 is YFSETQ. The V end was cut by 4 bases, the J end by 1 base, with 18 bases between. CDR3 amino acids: CASSVYRDPASYEQYF. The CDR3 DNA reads TGCGCCAGCAGCGTCTACCGGGACCCGGCATCCTACGAGCAGTACTTC.

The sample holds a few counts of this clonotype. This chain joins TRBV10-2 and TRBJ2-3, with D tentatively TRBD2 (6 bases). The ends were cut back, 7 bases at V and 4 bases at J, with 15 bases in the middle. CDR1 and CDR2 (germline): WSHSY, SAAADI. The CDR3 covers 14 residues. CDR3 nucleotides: TGCGCCAGCAAGACCGGGACTTCATCAGATACGCAGTATTTT. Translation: CASKTGTSSDTQYF.

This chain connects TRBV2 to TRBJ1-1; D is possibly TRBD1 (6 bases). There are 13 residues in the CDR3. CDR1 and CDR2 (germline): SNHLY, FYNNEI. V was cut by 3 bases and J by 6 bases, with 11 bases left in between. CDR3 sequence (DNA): TGTGCCAGCAGTGACAGGGGAAGGTCTGAAGCTTTCTTT. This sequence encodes CASSDRGRSEAFF.

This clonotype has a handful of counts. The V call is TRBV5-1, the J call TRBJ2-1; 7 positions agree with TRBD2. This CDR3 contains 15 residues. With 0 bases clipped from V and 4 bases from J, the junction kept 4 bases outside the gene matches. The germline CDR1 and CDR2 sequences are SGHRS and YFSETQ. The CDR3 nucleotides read TGCGCCAGCAGCTTGGACCTAGCGGAATACAATGAGCAGTTCTTC. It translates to CASSLDLAEYNEQFF.

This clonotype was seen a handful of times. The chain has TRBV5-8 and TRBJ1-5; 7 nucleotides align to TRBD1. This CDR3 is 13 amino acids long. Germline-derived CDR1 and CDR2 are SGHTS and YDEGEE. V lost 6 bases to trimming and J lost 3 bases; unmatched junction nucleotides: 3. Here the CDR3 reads CASNGQANQPQHF. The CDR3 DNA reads TGTGCCAGCAACGGACAGGCCAATCAGCCCCAGCATTTT.

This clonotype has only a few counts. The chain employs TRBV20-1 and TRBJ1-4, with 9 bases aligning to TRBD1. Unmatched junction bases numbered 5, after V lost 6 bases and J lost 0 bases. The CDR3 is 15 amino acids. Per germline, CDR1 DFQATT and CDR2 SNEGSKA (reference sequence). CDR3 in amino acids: CSALGTGTTNEKLFF. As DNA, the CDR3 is TGCAGTGCCCTGGGGACAGGGACAACTAATGAAAAACTGTTTTTT.

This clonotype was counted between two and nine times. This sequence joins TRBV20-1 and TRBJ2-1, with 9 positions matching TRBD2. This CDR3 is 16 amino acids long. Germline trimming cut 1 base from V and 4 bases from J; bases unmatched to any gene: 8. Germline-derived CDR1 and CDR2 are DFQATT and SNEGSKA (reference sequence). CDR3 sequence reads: CSARVGREGQYNEQFF. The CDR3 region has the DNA TGCAGTGCTAGAGTTGGGCGGGAGGGCCAGTACAATGAGCAGTTCTTC.

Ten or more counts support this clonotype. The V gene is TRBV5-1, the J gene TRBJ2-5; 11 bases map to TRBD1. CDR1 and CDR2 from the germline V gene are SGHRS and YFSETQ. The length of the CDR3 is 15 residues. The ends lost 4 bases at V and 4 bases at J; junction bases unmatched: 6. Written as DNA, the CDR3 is TGCGCCAGCAGCGGCGGACAGGGGGCGCGAGAGACCCAGTACTTC. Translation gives CASSGGQGARETQYF.

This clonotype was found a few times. The CDR3 protein is CASSLVGGPNEQFF. CDR3 sequence (DNA): TGTGCCAGCAGTTTAGTAGGGGGGCCTAATGAGCAGTTCTTC. This chain joins TRBV12-3 or TRBV12-4 and TRBJ2-1; D is tentatively TRBD1 or TRBD2 (6 bases each). Trimming pared 1 base from V and 7 bases from J, leaving 11 bases between. The CDR3 spans 14 residues.

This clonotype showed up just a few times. The CDR3, as DNA: TGTGCCAGCAGCTTAGATGTGGGGGCTACGAACACTGAAGCTTTCTTT. It encodes CASSLDVGATNTEAFF. V is TRBV11-2 and J is TRBJ1-1; TRBD1 might be the D (6 bases). This CDR3 region has 16 residues. CDR1 is SGHAT, CDR2 FQNNGV, per germline. V was trimmed by 0 bases and J by 1 base, leaving 12 bases between them. Drawing the rest from reference TRBV11-2 and TRBJ1-1, the complete variable domain is EAGVAQSPRYKIIEKRQSVAFWCNPISGHATLYWYQQILGQGPKLLIQFQNNGVVDDSQLPKDRFSAERLKGVDSTLKIQPAKLEDSAVYLCASSLDVGATNTEAFFGQGTRLTVV.

CDR3 DNA: TGTGCTAGTAGACATGACCCGAACACTGAAGCTTTCTTT. Translating gives CASRHDPNTEAFF. The rearrangement joins TRBV12-5 to TRBJ1-1; D is undetermined. Germline CDR1 reads LGHNT; CDR2 reads FRNRAP. The length of the CDR3 is 13 residues. The germline V and J ends were trimmed by 8 bases and 1 base, with 11 bases remaining between them.

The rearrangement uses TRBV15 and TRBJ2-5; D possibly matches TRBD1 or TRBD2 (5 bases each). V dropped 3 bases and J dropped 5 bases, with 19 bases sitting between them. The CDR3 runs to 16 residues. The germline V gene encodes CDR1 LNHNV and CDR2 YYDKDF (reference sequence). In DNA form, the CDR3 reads TGTGCCACCAGCAGGGGGGTAGGTAGGGAGACGGAGACCCAGTACTTC. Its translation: CATSRGVGRETETQYF.

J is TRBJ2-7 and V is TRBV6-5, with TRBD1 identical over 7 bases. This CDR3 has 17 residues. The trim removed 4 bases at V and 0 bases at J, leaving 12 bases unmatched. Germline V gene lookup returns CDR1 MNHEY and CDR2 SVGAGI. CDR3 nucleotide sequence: TGTGCCAGCAGTTCCGGGACAGAGTTTCCCAGCTCCTACGAGCAGTACTTC. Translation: CASSSGTEFPSSYEQYF.

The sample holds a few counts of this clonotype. CDR3 protein: CASSGQGAGGQYF. CDR3 coding DNA: TGCGCCAGCAGTGGTCAGGGGGCTGGCGGGCAGTACTTC. The chain is built from TRBV10-2 and TRBJ2-7; 8 nucleotides line up with TRBD1. CDR1 is WSHSY and CDR2 is SAAADI in the germline V gene. V was pared by 4 bases and J by 9 bases, with 8 bases of the junction left unmatched. The CDR3 length is 13 residues.

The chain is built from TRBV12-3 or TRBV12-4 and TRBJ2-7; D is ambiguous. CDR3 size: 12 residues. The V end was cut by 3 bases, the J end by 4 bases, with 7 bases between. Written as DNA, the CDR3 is TGTGCCAGCAGTTTGTCGCGGTACGAGCAGTACTTC. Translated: CASSLSRYEQYF.

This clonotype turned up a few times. The CDR3 DNA is TGTGCCAGCAGTTCCACAGGGGGATCGCTCCTACTCACAGATACGCAGTATTTT. Amino acid sequence: CASSSTGGSLLLTDTQYF. V gene TRBV27 combines with J gene TRBJ2-3, with TRBD1 matching 8 bases. Trimming took 4 bases from V and 2 from J; bases not matched to a gene: 14. This CDR3 contains 18 residues. Per the germline V gene, CDR1 is MNHEY and CDR2 is SMNVEV (reference sequence).